Below are 27 T cell receptor beta chains sequenced from a single sample in a study of T cells in Graves' hyperthyroidism and ophthalmopathy. RNA transcripts yielded amplified TCR beta CDR3 regions. Initially, a first-round RT-PCR of the TCR CDR3 employed the HTBI primer set. TCRdb ran MiXCR on the multiplex PCR reads and lists one entry per CDR3 protein. The sample holds some 510,000 distinct CDR3 sequences, about a fifth seen once. Sample: blood. These receptors originate from a man aged 18-30 years with Graves' hyperthyroidism.

This clonotype was recorded at least ten times. The chain combines TRBV11-2 with TRBJ2-4, with D uncertain. Germline loops: CDR1 SGHAT, CDR2 FQNNGV. The V end was cut by 4 bases, the J end by 0 bases, with 10 bases between. The CDR3 is 15 residues long. The DNA of the CDR3 is TGTGCCAGCAGCTCCTGGGCCGTAGCCAAAAACATTCAGTACTTC. Residues: CASSSWAVAKNIQYF.

The table lists this clonotype with a few counts. The gene calls are TRBV6-2 or TRBV6-3 and TRBJ1-3, with D perhaps TRBD1 (5 bases). From germline, CDR1 is MNHEY and CDR2 SVGEGT. The CDR3 is made up of 11 amino acids. V lost 4 bases, J lost 15 bases, and 13 bases lay in between. The CDR3 DNA reads as TGTGCCAGCAGTTCGTCCGCCGGGGCATATTTT. Protein sequence: CASSSSAGAYF.

This clonotype was seen at least ten times. This sequence joins TRBV27 and TRBJ1-2; D unclear. The CDR3 is 16 amino acids. The V end was cut by 5 bases, the J end by 4 bases, with 20 bases between. Germline values: CDR1 MNHEY, CDR2 SMNVEV (reference sequence). This chain's CDR3 is CASSPRFPSGSYGYTF. The CDR3, as DNA: TGTGCCAGCAGTCCCCGATTTCCGAGCGGATCCTATGGCTACACCTTC.

This clonotype has at least ten counts. This chain links TRBV6-1 with TRBJ1-1; 9 nucleotides match TRBD1. Germline CDR1 and CDR2: MNHNS and SASEGT. The CDR3 has 16 residues. V dropped 6 bases and J dropped 5; count of bases not matched to a gene: 13. In DNA form, the CDR3 reads TGTGCCAGCAGCTCGCCGGGACAGGGTGTGGGTACTGAAGCTTTCTTT. Translation: CASSSPGQGVGTEAFF.

The rearrangement links TRBV5-6 to TRBJ1-1, with 10 bases identical to TRBD1. V dropped 4 bases and J dropped 6; count of bases not matched to a gene: 3. The CDR3 totals 13 residues. CDR1 and CDR2 (germline): SGHDT, YYEEEE. The CDR3 DNA reads as TGTGCCAGCAGCCCCGACAGGGGGCCTGAAGCTTTCTTT. Its protein is CASSPDRGPEAFF. Based on the CDR3 plus reference TRBV5-6 and TRBJ1-1, the full variable domain is DAGVTQSPTHLIKTRGQQVTLRCSPKSGHDTVSWYQQALGQGPQFIFQYYEEEERQRGNFPDRFSGHQFPNYSSELNVNALLLGDSALYLCASSPDRGPEAFFGQGTRLTVV.

V usage is TRBV28 and J usage is TRBJ2-7; no reliable D call. The CDR3 length is 12 residues. Germline V gene lookup returns CDR1 MDHEN and CDR2 SYDVKM. Trimming stripped 7 bases from V and 6 bases from J, with 13 bases between. CDR3 residues: CASIPQFGEQYF. Here the CDR3 DNA reads TGTGCCAGCATCCCCCAGTTCGGCGAGCAGTACTTC.

The chain joins TRBV30 to TRBJ2-2; 10 bases match TRBD2. Germline trimming cut 1 base from V and 6 bases from J; bases unmatched to any gene: 11. Per germline, CDR1 GTSNPN and CDR2 SVGIG (reference sequence). CDR3 length: 17 residues. CDR3 loop: CAWSDVTSGARAGELFF. The CDR3 DNA is TGTGCCTGGAGTGATGTAACTAGCGGGGCACGCGCCGGGGAGCTGTTTTTT.

This sequence joins TRBV20-1 and TRBJ1-5; weak D call: TRBD1 (6 bases). Germline CDR1 is DFQATT and CDR2 is SNEGSKA (reference sequence). V gave up 5 bases and J gave up 6 bases, with 26 bases separating them. CDR3 size: 17 residues. The CDR3 sequence: CSAHAAMGGGGGQPQHF. CDR3 DNA: TGCAGTGCTCACGCTGCCATGGGCGGGGGAGGGGGTCAGCCCCAGCATTTT.

At least ten counts were recorded for this clonotype. The rearrangement links TRBV20-1 to TRBJ2-5, with 8 bases fitting TRBD2. Germline CDR1 and CDR2: DFQATT and SNEGSKA (reference sequence). Trimming cost V 5 bases and J 1 base; bases outside gene matches: 9. The CDR3 spans 15 residues. As DNA, the CDR3 is TGCAGTGCTGTGCCTCGGGGGGGGGTCCAAGAGACCCAGTACTTC. Translating it yields CSAVPRGGVQETQYF.

The table lists this clonotype with many counts. V and J are TRBV19 and TRBJ1-5; 9 bases line up with TRBD1. The CDR3 has 12 amino acids. Germline trimming cut 10 bases from V and 8 bases from J; bases unmatched to any gene: 6. From germline, CDR1 is LNHDA and CDR2 SQIVND (reference sequence). The CDR3 nucleotides are TGTGCCACCGGGACAGGGTTCGAGCCCCAGCATTTT. This translates into CATGTGFEPQHF.

The gene calls are TRBV20-1 and TRBJ2-7, with 7 bases matching TRBD2. The germline V gene has CDR1 DFQATT and CDR2 SNEGSKA (reference sequence). This CDR3 contains 15 residues. The V segment lost 6 bases and the J segment 0 bases; nucleotides outside the gene matches: 11. The CDR3 loop is CSAYGARESSYEQYF. For the CDR3, the DNA is TGCAGTGCGTACGGAGCGCGGGAGTCCTCCTACGAGCAGTACTTC.

This chain uses TRBV24-1 with TRBJ1-1; D gene unclear. With 7 bases removed from V and 4 bases from J, the gap between germline ends came to 12 bases. The CDR3 spans 13 residues. The germline V gene encodes CDR1 KGHDR and CDR2 SFDVKD. CDR3 nucleotide sequence: TGTGCCACCAGAGAAAGGGAGGGCACTGAAGCTTTCTTT. This gives the protein CATREREGTEAFF.

The chain joins TRBV28 to TRBJ1-2, with D maybe TRBD1 (6 bases). Trimming left V 4 bases short and J 5 bases short, with 14 bases between. CDR3 length: 14 amino acids. CDR1 MDHEN and CDR2 SYDVKM come from the germline V gene. Written as DNA, the CDR3 is TGTGCCAGCAGTTCCGGCGCCACAGGGTATGGCTACACCTTC. Protein sequence: CASSSGATGYGYTF.

The chain has TRBV6-1 and TRBJ1-5, with a possible D match to TRBD1 (5 bases). The CDR3 consists of 16 residues. Trimming removed 2 bases from V and 2 bases from J, with 13 bases in between. CDR1 is MNHNS, CDR2 SASEGT, per germline. The CDR3 sequence is CASSEQGGGGNQPQHF. CDR3 nucleotide sequence: TGTGCCAGCAGTGAACAGGGAGGCGGGGGCAATCAGCCCCAGCATTTT.

The chain has TRBV7-2 and TRBJ2-7; 10 nucleotides align to TRBD1. CDR1 is SGHTA and CDR2 is FQGNSA in the germline V gene. CDR3 length: 15 amino acids. V shed 5 bases, J shed 0 bases, and the junction held 4 bases outside the gene matches. CDR3 amino acids: CASSRTGGPSYEQYF. The DNA for the CDR3 is TGTGCCAGCAGCCGGACAGGGGGGCCCTCCTACGAGCAGTACTTC.

At least ten counts were recorded for this clonotype. The chain recombines TRBV2 with TRBJ1-1; TRBD1 aligns across 9 bases. The germline CDR1 and CDR2 sequences are SNHLY and FYNNEI. The CDR3 has 16 residues. Losses at the gene ends were 4 bases for V and 10 bases for J; bases not matched to a gene: 16. CDR3 sequence reads: CASSGHHRDRVFVAFF. The CDR3 coding sequence is TGTGCCAGCAGTGGGCACCACCGGGACAGGGTGTTTGTAGCTTTCTTT.

The genes are TRBV4-1 and TRBJ1-5; TRBD1 matches 7 bases. CDR1 MGHRA and CDR2 YSYEKL come from the germline V gene. Trimming at V came to 2 bases and at J to 2 bases, leaving 3 bases not matched to a gene. This CDR3 spans 15 amino acids. The CDR3 protein is CASSQTGVGNQPQHF. CDR3 nucleotide sequence: TGCGCCAGCAGCCAAACAGGGGTTGGCAATCAGCCCCAGCATTTT.

Ten or more counts support this clonotype. The genes are TRBV6-5 and TRBJ1-2, with D perhaps matching TRBD1 (5 bases). V was shortened by 4 bases and J by 10 bases, with 19 bases between the two germline ends. The CDR3 is made up of 14 amino acids. Germline V gives CDR1 MNHEY, CDR2 SVGAGI. This chain's CDR3 is CASSFGTPTEDYTF. The CDR3 DNA reads as TGTGCCAGCAGTTTCGGGACTCCCACAGAGGACTACACCTTC.

This clonotype was counted a few times. The gene calls are TRBV7-3 and TRBJ2-5; D is perhaps TRBD1 or TRBD2 (5 bases each). CDR3 length: 12 amino acids. Trimming took 9 bases from V and 0 from J, leaving 8 bases between them. The V gene's germline CDR1 is SGHTA and CDR2 FQGTGA. The CDR3, as DNA: TGTGCCAGGGGACGGAACCAAGAGACCCAGTACTTC. This codes for CARGRNQETQYF.

This clonotype appeared many times. V usage is TRBV6-5 and J usage is TRBJ2-7, with 10 positions matching TRBD1. CDR1 MNHEY and CDR2 SVGAGI come from the germline V gene. The CDR3 length is 13 residues. V shed 6 bases, J shed 4 bases, and the junction held 3 bases outside the gene matches. DNA for the CDR3: TGTGCCAGCAGGGGACAGGGGAGGTACGAGCAGTACTTC. It yields the protein CASRGQGRYEQYF.

The chain has TRBV6-2 or TRBV6-3 and TRBJ2-7; D possibly corresponds to TRBD2 (6 bases). CDR1 MNHEY and CDR2 SVGEGT come from the germline V gene. The V and J ends lost 5 bases and 0 bases respectively, with 14 bases between them. This CDR3 is 15 amino acids long. CDR3 nucleotide sequence: TGTGCCAGCAGTCCTCTAGCGACCCACTCCTACGAGCAGTACTTC. This codes for CASSPLATHSYEQYF.

This clonotype was observed a single time. The chain combines TRBV6-2 or TRBV6-3 with TRBJ2-7, with D unresolved. Germline V gene lookup returns CDR1 MNHEY and CDR2 SVGEGT. There are 13 residues in the CDR3. V lost 6 bases and J lost 1, with 10 bases in between. The CDR3 nucleotides read TGTGCCAGCAGGACGACTCCATCCTACGAGCAGTACTTC. Translating gives CASRTTPSYEQYF.

As for this clonotype: A clone one base away is much larger, so this may be a read error. This CDR3 fails to terminate in the conserved phenylalanine or tryptophan, so it likely reflects a read error. The chain recombines TRBV5-1 with TRBJ1-1, with 8 bases that match TRBD1. Trimming cost V 4 bases and J 6 bases; bases outside gene matches: 5. The CDR3 loop spans 13 amino acids. Looked up from germline, CDR1 is SGHRS and CDR2 is YFSETQ. The CDR3 DNA reads as TGCGCCAGCAGCGCAGGGGGCCGGTCTGAAGCTTTCTAT. Translating gives CASSAGGRSEAFY.

The table lists this clonotype with a few counts. The chain recombines TRBV27 with TRBJ1-1; tentatively, D is TRBD1 (6 bases). Germline CDR1 reads MNHEY; CDR2 reads SMNVEV (reference sequence). The ends were cut back, 3 bases at V and 6 bases at J, with 17 bases in the middle. There are 15 residues in the CDR3. CDR3 in DNA: TGTGCCAGCAGTTTGATGTATCAGGGGCGCGCTGAAGCTTTCTTT. Amino acids: CASSLMYQGRAEAFF.

This clonotype appeared many times. The CDR3 nucleotides are TGCAGCGTTGGGGGGTCGGGCCAGTCTTATGGCTACACCTTC. It encodes CSVGGSGQSYGYTF. The V call is TRBV29-1, the J call TRBJ1-2; D possibly corresponds to TRBD1 (5 bases). The CDR3 sequence is 14 residues long. Germline CDR1 reads SQVTM; CDR2 reads ANQGSEA. The V end was cut by 4 bases, the J end by 5 bases, with 17 bases between.

A single count supports this clonotype. A read error is possible here, since a much larger clone lies one base away. The chain combines TRBV9 with TRBJ1-1; D gene uncertain. Germline CDR1 SGDLS, CDR2 YYNGEE. This CDR3 region has 14 residues. CDR3 loop: CASSDEGLGTEACF. Written as DNA, the CDR3 is TGTGCCAGCAGCGACGAAGGATTGGGCACTGAAGCTTGCTTT. Using reference TRBV9 and TRBJ1-1 for the parts outside the CDR3, the full variable domain is DSGVTQTPKHLITATGQRVTLRCSPRSGDLSVYWYQQSLDQGLQFLIQYYNGEERAKGNILERFSAQQFPDLHSELNLSSLELGDSALYFCASSDEGLGTEACFGQGTRLTVV.

The genes are TRBV19 and TRBJ2-2; D possibly uses TRBD1 or TRBD2 (5 bases each). This CDR3 comprises 15 residues. Germline assignment: CDR1 LNHDA and CDR2 SQIVND (reference sequence). The V and J ends lost 7 bases and 1 base respectively, with 13 bases between them. CDR3 sequence (DNA): TGTGCCAGTAAGAGTGGTGGGGGGAACACCGGGGAGCTGTTTTTT. It translates to CASKSGGGNTGELFF.